This TCR beta chain was found in a study of blood T cell repertoires in COVID-19. Study details: Collection of acute and convalescent COVID-19 samples took place in the United States, Italy and Spain. T cells, B-cell-depleted T cells, or PBMCs provided the cDNA or gDNA that served as material.

Libraries were prepared by immunoSEQ multiplex PCR; TCRdb keeps only in-frame clonotypes and omits some of them. The sample carries approximately 100,000 clones, roughly 85% recorded once. Germline loops: CDR1 SGHTA, CDR2 FQGTGA. CDR3 length equals 17 residues. With 5 bases clipped from V and 4 bases from J, the junction kept 11 bases outside the gene matches. The specimen sequenced was peripheral blood. J is TRBJ2-1 and V is TRBV7-3, with 10 nucleotides matching TRBD2. The receptor was derived from a man older than 75 with acute or convalescent COVID-19. This CDR3 is CASSHDGRTSGYNEQFF. For the CDR3, the DNA is TGTGCCAGCAGCCACGACGGGAGGACTAGCGGTTACAATGAGCAGTTCTTC.